This T cell receptor beta chain was recorded in a study of CD8+CD57+ T cells in acquired aplastic anemia. Sequencing involved patients with CD8+CD57+ cell expansion previously shown by flow cytometry. Severe acquired aplastic anemia was the diagnosis recorded for all patients. Trimming left V 6 bases short and J 7 bases short, with 10 bases between. CDR3 size: 12 residues. Germline V gene data show CDR1 as DFQATT and CDR2 as SNEGSKA (reference sequence). Genomic DNA served as template for TCR beta VDJ and CDR3 profiling. A single record per CDR3 protein comes from TCRdb applying MiXCR to the reads. The profile shows over 150,000 distinct CDR3 sequences, roughly 65% of them singletons.

The material sequenced was sorted CD4+, CD8+, or CD8+CD57+ T cells (not recorded which) from PBMCs. V usage is TRBV20-1 and J usage is TRBJ1-6; D unresolved. This receptor was obtained from a human donor with aplastic anemia. CDR3: CSAPVTNSPLHF. CDR3 DNA: TGCAGTGCCCCCGTGACGAATTCACCCCTCCACTTT.